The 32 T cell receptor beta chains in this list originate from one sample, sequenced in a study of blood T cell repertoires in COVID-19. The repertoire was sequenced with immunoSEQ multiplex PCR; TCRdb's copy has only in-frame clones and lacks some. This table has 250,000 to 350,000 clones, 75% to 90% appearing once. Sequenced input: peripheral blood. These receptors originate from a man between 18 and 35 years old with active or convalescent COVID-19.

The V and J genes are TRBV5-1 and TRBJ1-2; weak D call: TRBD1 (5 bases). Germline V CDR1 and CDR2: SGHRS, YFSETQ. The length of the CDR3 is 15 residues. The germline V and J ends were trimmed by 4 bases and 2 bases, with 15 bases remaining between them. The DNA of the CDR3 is TGCGCCAGCAGCACCCAGGGAACGGGCAACTATGGCTACACCTTC. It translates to CASSTQGTGNYGYTF.

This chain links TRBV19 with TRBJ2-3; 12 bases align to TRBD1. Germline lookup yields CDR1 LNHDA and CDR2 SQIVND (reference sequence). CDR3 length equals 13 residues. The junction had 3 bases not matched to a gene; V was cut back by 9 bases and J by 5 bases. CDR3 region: CASRDRGRDTQYF. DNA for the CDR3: TGTGCCAGCAGGGACAGGGGGCGAGATACGCAGTATTTT.

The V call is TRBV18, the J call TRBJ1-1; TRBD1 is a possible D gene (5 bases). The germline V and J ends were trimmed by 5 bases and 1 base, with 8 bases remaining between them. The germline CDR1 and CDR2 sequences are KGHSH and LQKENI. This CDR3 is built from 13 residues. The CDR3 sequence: CASSEDRNTEAFF. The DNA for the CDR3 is TGTGCCAGCTCAGAAGACAGGAACACTGAAGCTTTCTTT.

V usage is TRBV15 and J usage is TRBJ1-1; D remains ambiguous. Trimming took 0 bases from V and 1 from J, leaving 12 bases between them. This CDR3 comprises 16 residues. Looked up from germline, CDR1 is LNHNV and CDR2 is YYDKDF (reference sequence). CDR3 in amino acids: CATSRDLWGENTEAFF. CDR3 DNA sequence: TGTGCCACCAGCAGAGATCTATGGGGAGAGAACACTGAAGCTTTCTTT.

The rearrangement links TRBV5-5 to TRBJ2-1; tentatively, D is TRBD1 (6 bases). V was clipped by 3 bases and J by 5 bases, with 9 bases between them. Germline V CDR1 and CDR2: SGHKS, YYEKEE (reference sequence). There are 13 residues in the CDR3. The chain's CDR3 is CASSYTGNNEQFF. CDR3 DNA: TGTGCCAGCAGCTATACAGGGAACAATGAGCAGTTCTTC.

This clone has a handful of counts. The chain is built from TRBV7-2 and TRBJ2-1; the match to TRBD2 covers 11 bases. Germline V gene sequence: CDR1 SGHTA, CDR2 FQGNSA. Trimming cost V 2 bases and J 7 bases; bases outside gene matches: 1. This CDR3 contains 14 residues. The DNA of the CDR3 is TGTGCCAGCAGCTTACTAGCGGGGGGTAATGAGCAGTTCTTC. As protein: CASSLLAGGNEQFF.

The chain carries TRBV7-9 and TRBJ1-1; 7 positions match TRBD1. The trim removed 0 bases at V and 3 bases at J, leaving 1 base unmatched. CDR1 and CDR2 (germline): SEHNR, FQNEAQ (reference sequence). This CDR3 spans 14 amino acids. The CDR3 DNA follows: TGTGCCAGCAGCTTAGCGGGGACAGACACTGAAGCTTTCTTT. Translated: CASSLAGTDTEAFF.

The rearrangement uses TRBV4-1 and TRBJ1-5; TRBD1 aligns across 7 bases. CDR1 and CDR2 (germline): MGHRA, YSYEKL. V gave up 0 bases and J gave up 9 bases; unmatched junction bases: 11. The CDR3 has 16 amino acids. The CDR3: CASSQDHRGNQWPQHF. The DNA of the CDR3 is TGCGCCAGCAGCCAAGATCACAGGGGAAACCAGTGGCCCCAGCATTTT.

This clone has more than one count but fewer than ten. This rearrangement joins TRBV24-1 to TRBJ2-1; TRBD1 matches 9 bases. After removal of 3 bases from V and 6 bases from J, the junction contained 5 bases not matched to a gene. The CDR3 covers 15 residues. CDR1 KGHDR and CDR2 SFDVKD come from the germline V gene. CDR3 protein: CATSDAGQGSNEQFF. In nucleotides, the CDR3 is TGTGCCACCAGTGATGCCGGACAGGGGAGCAATGAGCAGTTCTTC.

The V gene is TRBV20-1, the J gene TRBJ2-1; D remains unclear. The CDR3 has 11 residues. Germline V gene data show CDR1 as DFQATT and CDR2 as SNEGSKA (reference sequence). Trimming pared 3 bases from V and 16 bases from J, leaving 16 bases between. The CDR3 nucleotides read TGCAGTGCTAGCCCAGCGATACACTCCTTCTTC. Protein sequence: CSASPAIHSFF.

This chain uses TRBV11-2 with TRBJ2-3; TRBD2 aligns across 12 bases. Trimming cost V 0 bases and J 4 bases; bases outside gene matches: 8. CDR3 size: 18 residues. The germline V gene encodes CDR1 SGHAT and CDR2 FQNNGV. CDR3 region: CASSLDIRLAGVSDTQYF. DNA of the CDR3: TGTGCCAGCAGCTTAGATATCCGACTAGCGGGAGTATCAGATACGCAGTATTTT.

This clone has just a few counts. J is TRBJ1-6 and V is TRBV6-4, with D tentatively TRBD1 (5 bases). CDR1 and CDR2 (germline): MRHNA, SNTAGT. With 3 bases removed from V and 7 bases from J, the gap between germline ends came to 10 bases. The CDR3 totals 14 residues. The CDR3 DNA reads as TGTGCCAGCAGTGAGGACAAGGGGAATTCACCCCTCCACTTT. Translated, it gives CASSEDKGNSPLHF.

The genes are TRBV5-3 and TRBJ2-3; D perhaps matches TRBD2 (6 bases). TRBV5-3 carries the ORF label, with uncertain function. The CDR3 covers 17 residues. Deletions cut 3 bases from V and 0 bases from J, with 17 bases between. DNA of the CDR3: TGTGCCAGAAGCTCGACTACTAGCTTGCCGAGCACAGATACGCAGTATTTT. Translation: CARSSTTSLPSTDTQYF.

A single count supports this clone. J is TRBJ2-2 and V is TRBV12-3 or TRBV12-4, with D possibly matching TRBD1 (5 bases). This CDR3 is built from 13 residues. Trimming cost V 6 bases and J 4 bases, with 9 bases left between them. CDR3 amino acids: CASSPTGTGELFF. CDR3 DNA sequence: TGTGCCAGCAGCCCTACAGGCACCGGGGAGCTGTTTTTT.

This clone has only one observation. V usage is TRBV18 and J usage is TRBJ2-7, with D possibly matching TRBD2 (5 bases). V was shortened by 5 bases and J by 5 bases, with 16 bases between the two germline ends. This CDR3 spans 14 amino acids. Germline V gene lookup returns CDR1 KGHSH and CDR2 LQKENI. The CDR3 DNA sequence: TGTGCCAGCTCATCCACGGGGAGCCCCGACGAGCAGTACTTC. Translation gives CASSSTGSPDEQYF.

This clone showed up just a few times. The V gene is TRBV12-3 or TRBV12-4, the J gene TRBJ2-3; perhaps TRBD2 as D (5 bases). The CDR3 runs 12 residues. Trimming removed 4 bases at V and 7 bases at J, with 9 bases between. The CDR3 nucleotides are TGTGCCAGCAGTTCGACCGGGAATACGCAGTATTTT. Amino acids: CASSSTGNTQYF.

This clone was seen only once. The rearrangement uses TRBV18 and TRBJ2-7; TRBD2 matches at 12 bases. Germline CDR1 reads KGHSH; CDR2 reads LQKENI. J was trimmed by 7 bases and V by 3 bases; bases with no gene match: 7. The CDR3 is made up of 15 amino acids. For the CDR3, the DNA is TGTGCCAGCTCACCGCGGACTAGCGGGAATGGGGAGCAGTACTTC. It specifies CASSPRTSGNGEQYF.

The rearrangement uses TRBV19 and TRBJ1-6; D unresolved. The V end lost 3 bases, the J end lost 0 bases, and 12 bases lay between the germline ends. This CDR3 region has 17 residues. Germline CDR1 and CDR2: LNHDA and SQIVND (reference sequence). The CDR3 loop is CASSIVGSSSYNSPLHF. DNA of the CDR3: TGTGCCAGTAGTATTGTCGGGTCGAGCTCCTATAATTCACCCCTCCACTTT.

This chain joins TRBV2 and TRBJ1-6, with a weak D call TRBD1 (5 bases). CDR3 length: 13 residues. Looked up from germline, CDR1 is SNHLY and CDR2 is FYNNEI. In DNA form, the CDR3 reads TGTGGCGCGGGGGAGGGGTCTAATTCACCCCTCCACTTT. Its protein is CGAGEGSNSPLHF.

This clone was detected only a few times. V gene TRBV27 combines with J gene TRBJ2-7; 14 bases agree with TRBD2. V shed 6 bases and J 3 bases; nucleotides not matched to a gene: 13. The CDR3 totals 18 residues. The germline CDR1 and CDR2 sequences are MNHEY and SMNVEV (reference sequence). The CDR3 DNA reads TGTGCCAGCAGCCGCCCGCGACTAGCGGGGGGGCCGGACTACGAGCAGTACTTC. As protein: CASSRPRLAGGPDYEQYF.

CDR3 in amino acids: CASSPYERGYYGYTF. The CDR3, as DNA: TGTGCCAGCTCACCTTATGAAAGGGGGTACTATGGCTACACCTTC. The chain joins TRBV18 to TRBJ1-2, with D possibly matching TRBD1 (6 bases). This CDR3 has 15 amino acids. CDR1 KGHSH and CDR2 LQKENI come from the germline V gene. V was shortened by 3 bases and J by 3 bases, with 14 bases between the two germline ends.

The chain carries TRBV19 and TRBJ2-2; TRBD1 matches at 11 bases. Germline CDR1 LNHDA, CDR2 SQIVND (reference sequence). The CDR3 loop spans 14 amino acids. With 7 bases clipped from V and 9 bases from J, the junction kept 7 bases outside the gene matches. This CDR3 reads CASNKGQGERELFF. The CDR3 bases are TGTGCCAGTAACAAGGGACAGGGGGAAAGGGAGCTGTTTTTT.

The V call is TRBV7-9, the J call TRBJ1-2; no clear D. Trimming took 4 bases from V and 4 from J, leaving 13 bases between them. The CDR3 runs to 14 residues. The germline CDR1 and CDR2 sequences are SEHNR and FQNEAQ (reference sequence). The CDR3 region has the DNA TGTGCCAGCAGCTCCTCTGAGGAATTCTATGGCTACACCTTC. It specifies CASSSSEEFYGYTF.

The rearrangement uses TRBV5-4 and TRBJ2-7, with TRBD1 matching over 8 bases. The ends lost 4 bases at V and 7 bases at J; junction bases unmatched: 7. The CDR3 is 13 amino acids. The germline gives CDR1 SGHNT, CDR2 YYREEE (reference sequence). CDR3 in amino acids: CASSRTGFGEQYF. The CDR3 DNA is TGTGCCAGCAGCCGGACAGGGTTCGGGGAGCAGTACTTC.

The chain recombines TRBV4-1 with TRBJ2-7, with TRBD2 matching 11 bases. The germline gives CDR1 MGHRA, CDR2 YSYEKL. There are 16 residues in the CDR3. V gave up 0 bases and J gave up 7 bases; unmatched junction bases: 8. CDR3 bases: TGCGCCAGCAGCCAAGAACTAGCGGGAGCTATTTTTGAGCAGTACTTC. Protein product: CASSQELAGAIFEQYF.

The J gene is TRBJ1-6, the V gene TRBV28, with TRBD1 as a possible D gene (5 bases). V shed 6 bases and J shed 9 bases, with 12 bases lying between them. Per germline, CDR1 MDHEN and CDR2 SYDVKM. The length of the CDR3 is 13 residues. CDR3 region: CASRAGIFSPLHF. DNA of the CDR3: TGTGCCAGCAGGGCAGGGATTTTTTCACCCCTCCACTTT.

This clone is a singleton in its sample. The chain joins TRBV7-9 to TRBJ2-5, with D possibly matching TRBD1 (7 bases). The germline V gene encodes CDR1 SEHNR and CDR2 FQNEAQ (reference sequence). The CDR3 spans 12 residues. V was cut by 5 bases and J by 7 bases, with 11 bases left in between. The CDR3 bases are TGTGCCAGCAGCCCCCAGGGGGGGACCCAGTACTTC. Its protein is CASSPQGGTQYF.

As DNA, the CDR3 is TGTGCCACCAGCAGACCAACAGATACGCAGTATTTT. Its translation is CATSRPTDTQYF. This rearrangement joins TRBV15 to TRBJ2-3; the D is unclear. Trimming took 2 bases from V and 3 from J, leaving 3 bases between them. The CDR3 contains 12 residues. Germline CDR1 LNHNV, CDR2 YYDKDF (reference sequence). Together with reference TRBV15 and TRBJ2-3, the CDR3 gives the full variable domain: DAMVIQNPRYQVTQFGKPVTLSCSQTLNHNVMYWYQQKSSQAPKLLFHYYDKDFNNEADTPDNFQSRRPNTSFCFLDIRSPGLGDTAMYLCATSRPTDTQYFGPGTRLTVL.

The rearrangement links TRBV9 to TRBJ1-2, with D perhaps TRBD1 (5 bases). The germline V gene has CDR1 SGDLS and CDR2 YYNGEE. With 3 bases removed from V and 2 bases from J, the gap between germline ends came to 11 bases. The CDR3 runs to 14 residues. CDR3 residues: CASSDGGGNYGYTF. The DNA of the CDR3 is TGTGCCAGCAGCGACGGGGGAGGGAACTATGGCTACACCTTC. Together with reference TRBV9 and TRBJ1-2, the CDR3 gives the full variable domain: DSGVTQTPKHLITATGQRVTLRCSPRSGDLSVYWYQQSLDQGLQFLIQYYNGEERAKGNILERFSAQQFPDLHSELNLSSLELGDSALYFCASSDGGGNYGYTFGSGTRLTVV.

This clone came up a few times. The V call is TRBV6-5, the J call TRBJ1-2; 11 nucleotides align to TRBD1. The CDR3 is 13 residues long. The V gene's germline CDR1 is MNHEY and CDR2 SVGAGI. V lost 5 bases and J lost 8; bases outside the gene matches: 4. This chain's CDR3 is CASSLDRGRGYTF. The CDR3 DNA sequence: TGTGCCAGCAGTCTGGACAGGGGGCGAGGCTACACCTTC.

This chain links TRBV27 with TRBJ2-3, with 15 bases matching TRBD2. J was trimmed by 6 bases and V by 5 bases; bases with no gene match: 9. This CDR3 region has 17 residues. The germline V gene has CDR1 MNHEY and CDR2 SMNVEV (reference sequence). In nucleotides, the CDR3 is TGTGCCAGCAGTGTACCGGGACTAGCGGGAGGCCGTGATACGCAGTATTTT. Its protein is CASSVPGLAGGRDTQYF.

The CDR3 is CASSQTTGPTDTQYF. CDR3 nucleotide sequence: TGCGCCAGCAGCCAGACGACAGGGCCCACAGATACGCAGTATTTT. V and J are TRBV4-3 and TRBJ2-3; TRBD1 matches at 7 bases. The CDR3 is made up of 15 amino acids. Germline V gives CDR1 LGHNA, CDR2 YSLEER. V was pared by 3 bases and J by 2 bases, with 5 bases of the junction left unmatched.